The 6 T cell receptor beta chains listed next were all sequenced from one sample in a study of blood T cell repertoires in COVID-19. Libraries were prepared by immunoSEQ multiplex PCR; TCRdb keeps only in-frame clonotypes and omits some of them. Of 200,000 to 300,000 clones in the sample, 70% to 90% were seen once. Sequenced material: peripheral blood. Receptor source: a man at least 80 years old with acute or convalescent COVID-19.

V and J are TRBV7-8 and TRBJ1-2, with a possible D match to TRBD1 (5 bases). The germline V and J ends were trimmed by 2 bases and 5 bases, with 9 bases remaining between them. The germline gives CDR1 SGHVS, CDR2 FQNEAQ. The CDR3 extends over 13 amino acids. CDR3 nucleotides: TGTGCCAGCAGCTTAAAGGCAGGGTATGGCTACACCTTC. Protein sequence: CASSLKAGYGYTF.

This clone was observed a single time. The rearrangement links TRBV7-2 to TRBJ1-2, with 9 bases lining up with TRBD1. Germline CDR1 and CDR2: SGHTA and FQGNSA. With V trimmed by 1 base and J by 4 bases, 4 bases remained unmatched. The CDR3 extends over 15 amino acids. The CDR3 is CASSLVGQGSYGYTF. The CDR3 region has the DNA TGTGCCAGCAGCTTAGTGGGACAGGGCTCCTATGGCTACACCTTC.

The chain uses TRBV18 and TRBJ1-2, with 9 bases matching TRBD1. Germline CDR1 is KGHSH and CDR2 is LQKENI. Trimming removed 3 bases from V and 3 bases from J; junction bases left unmatched: 11. The CDR3 runs 17 residues. CDR3 DNA: TGTGCCAGCTCACCGGCCCTACAGGGGGCGCTTTACTATGGCTACACCTTC. Its translation is CASSPALQGALYYGYTF.

The chain is built from TRBV4-1 and TRBJ1-4, with TRBD1 matching over 8 bases. CDR3 size: 14 residues. Looked up from germline, CDR1 is MGHRA and CDR2 is YSYEKL. V lost 4 bases to trimming and J lost 10 bases; unmatched junction nucleotides: 8. In DNA form, the CDR3 reads TGCGCCAGCAGCCTTGGACAGGGCACTGTAAAACTGTTTTTT. The encoded protein is CASSLGQGTVKLFF.

The J gene is TRBJ2-1, the V gene TRBV6-5; 7 bases match TRBD2. V gave up 8 bases and J gave up 1 base; unmatched junction bases: 5. The CDR3 is made up of 14 amino acids. CDR1 is MNHEY and CDR2 is SVGAGI in the germline V gene. The CDR3 is CASARRESYNEQFF. The CDR3 nucleotides read TGTGCCAGCGCTCGGCGGGAGTCCTACAATGAGCAGTTCTTC.

The rearrangement joins TRBV19 to TRBJ1-1; D is ambiguous. V gave up 4 bases and J gave up 7 bases, with 19 bases separating them. The germline gives CDR1 LNHDA, CDR2 SQIVND (reference sequence). The CDR3 loop spans 15 amino acids. CDR3 residues: CASSTRASGSLEAFF. The CDR3 DNA reads TGTGCCAGTAGTACGAGGGCCTCCGGATCCCTTGAAGCTTTCTTT.